This entry features one T cell receptor (beta chain) sequence. Enrolled through a virtual design, the participants were between 18 and 89 years of age and came from 24 US areas. Participant-given clinical history determined each cohort assignment. Authors' processing steps: Quantification of nucleated cells was approximated via reference gene primer amplification. The protocol was immunoSEQ multiplex PCR, while the TCRdb copy is restricted to in-frame clones and leaves out a portion. V, J and clone size derive from that table, while D and trimming were established from the DNA sequence. The table records 260,000 or so clones, just over 85% of them present only once. This sample was included in a study of blood T cell repertoires in COVID-19. This CDR3 contains 12 residues. The V and J ends lost 0 bases and 9 bases respectively, with 6 bases between them. The germline V gene encodes CDR1 MNHEY and CDR2 SVGEGT.

This clonotype was sampled from a man younger than 30 who had recovered from COVID-19. Sequencing used PBMCs or T cells enriched from blood (not recorded which). This chain uses TRBV6-2 or TRBV6-3 with TRBJ2-1; no clear D. The CDR3, as DNA: TGTGCCAGCAGTTACTCGAGCTTTGAGCAGTTCTTC. Amino acids: CASSYSSFEQFF.